The clone carrying this T cell receptor beta chain was counted many times. Its target is unknown. The data were taken from a study of T cells in Graves' hyperthyroidism and ophthalmopathy. Whole-study findings and limits: Blood held most thyroid clonotypes expanded above 0.001 frequency.

This CDR3 comprises 12 residues. Unmatched junction bases numbered 3, after V lost 4 bases and J lost 8 bases. Per the germline V gene, CDR1 is MNHNY and CDR2 is SVGAGI (reference sequence). Amplification targeted TCR beta CDR3 regions from RNA transcripts. The HTBI primer set served for first-round RT-PCR of the TCR CDR3. TCRdb ran MiXCR on the multiplex PCR reads and lists one entry per CDR3 protein. Seen here are around 620,000 distinct CDR3 sequences, 46% observed once, and the top ten hold roughly 19%. The V gene is TRBV6-6, the J gene TRBJ1-2; 8 bases line up with TRBD1. The source material was peripheral blood or thyroid tissue (not recorded which). The TCR originated in an adult woman with Graves' disease, either hyperthyroidism or ophthalmopathy (not recorded which). The CDR3 DNA reads TGTGCCAGCAGTTTCGACAGGGGCGGCTACACCTTC. Amino acid sequence: CASSFDRGGYTF.